The present entry profiles one TCR beta chain with its context. The source of the sample is a study of T cells in localized non-small cell lung cancer. Assay used: immunoSEQ multiplex PCR; TCRdb lists only in-frame clones, some missing. The top ten hold roughly 4% of the sample, which has some 15,000 clones, more than 80% seen once. V lost 4 bases, J lost 4 bases, and 8 bases lay in between. CDR1 is SGHTA and CDR2 is FQGNSA in the germline V gene. The length of the CDR3 is 13 residues. This clonotype was sampled from a woman aged 35 to 69 with stage I lung adenocarcinoma. The chain is built from TRBV7-2 and TRBJ1-5; D gene ambiguous. The material was peripheral blood, obtained before any cancer treatment. The CDR3 protein is CASSSDGNQPQHF. CDR3 in DNA: TGTGCCAGCAGCTCGGACGGGAATCAGCCCCAGCATTTT.